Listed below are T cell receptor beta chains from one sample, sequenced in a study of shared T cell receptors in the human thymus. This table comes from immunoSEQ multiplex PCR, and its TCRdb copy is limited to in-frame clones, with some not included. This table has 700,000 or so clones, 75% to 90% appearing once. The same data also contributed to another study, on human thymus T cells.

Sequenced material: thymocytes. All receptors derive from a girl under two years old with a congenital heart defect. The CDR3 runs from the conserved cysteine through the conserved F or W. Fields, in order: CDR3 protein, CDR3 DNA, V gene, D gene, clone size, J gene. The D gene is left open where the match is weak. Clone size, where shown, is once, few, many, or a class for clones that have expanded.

cdr3_aa: CASSQDRDSFSYGYTF
cdr3_nt: TGTGCCAGCAGCCAAGACCGGGACAGCTTCAGCTATGGCTACACCTTC
v_call: TRBV4-2
d_call: TRBD1
clone_size: NA
j_call: TRBJ1-2

cdr3_aa: CASSDSGGARGTDTQYF
cdr3_nt: TGCGCCAGCAGTGACAGCGGGGGGGCCCGCGGGACAGATACGCAGTATTTT
v_call: TRBV10-1
d_call: TRBD2
clone_size: NA
j_call: TRBJ2-3

cdr3_aa: CASSSPTPDREETQYF
cdr3_nt: TGTGCCAGCAGCTCACCCACTCCGGACAGGGAAGAGACCCAGTACTTC
v_call: TRBV9
d_call: TRBD1
clone_size: NA
j_call: TRBJ2-5

cdr3_aa: CASSPPLRVPYNSPLHF
cdr3_nt: TGTGCCAGCTCACCCCCACTTAGAGTGCCCTATAATTCACCCCTCCACTTT
v_call: TRBV18
d_call: NA
clone_size: once
j_call: TRBJ1-6

cdr3_aa: CASSVHFRVTGNTIYF
cdr3_nt: TGTGCCAGCAGCGTACATTTCCGGGTAACTGGAAACACCATATATTTT
v_call: TRBV9
d_call: NA
clone_size: once
j_call: TRBJ1-3

cdr3_aa: CASSPRDRVPGELFF
cdr3_nt: TGCGCCAGCAGCCCCCGGGATCGAGTTCCCGGGGAGCTGTTTTTT
v_call: TRBV4-1
d_call: NA
clone_size: NA
j_call: TRBJ2-2

cdr3_aa: CASSPVQGGTNYGYTF
cdr3_nt: TGTGCCAGCAGCCCCGTACAGGGAGGGACTAACTATGGCTACACCTTC
v_call: TRBV9
d_call: NA
clone_size: NA
j_call: TRBJ1-2

cdr3_aa: CASSQAPEGGRPEAFF
cdr3_nt: TGTGCCAGCAGCCAAGCGCCGGAGGGTGGCCGACCTGAAGCTTTCTTT
v_call: TRBV14
d_call: NA
clone_size: NA
j_call: TRBJ1-1

cdr3_aa: CASSEAFRGVKYGYTF
cdr3_nt: TGTGCCAGCAGTGAAGCCTTCAGGGGCGTTAAATATGGCTACACCTTC
v_call: TRBV6-1
d_call: NA
clone_size: NA
j_call: TRBJ1-2

cdr3_aa: CASSSGFSYEQYF
cdr3_nt: TGTGCCAGCAGCTCGGGGTTCTCCTACGAGCAGTACTTC
v_call: TRBV13
d_call: NA
clone_size: NA
j_call: TRBJ2-7

cdr3_aa: CASRNTGTDHGYTF
cdr3_nt: TGTGCCAGTAGGAACACAGGGACGGACCATGGCTACACCTTC
v_call: TRBV19
d_call: NA
clone_size: NA
j_call: TRBJ1-2

cdr3_aa: CASSIRYNTGELFF
cdr3_nt: TGTGCCAGTAGTATACGGTACAACACCGGGGAGCTGTTTTTT
v_call: TRBV19
d_call: NA
clone_size: NA
j_call: TRBJ2-2

cdr3_aa: CASSVEGRVETGELFF
cdr3_nt: TGTGCCAGCAGCGTAGAGGGCAGGGTTGAGACCGGGGAGCTGTTTTTT
v_call: TRBV9
d_call: NA
clone_size: NA
j_call: TRBJ2-2

cdr3_aa: CASSRQGDNEQYF
cdr3_nt: TGTGCCAGCAGCCGACAGGGTGACAACGAGCAGTACTTC
v_call: TRBV13
d_call: TRBD1
clone_size: NA
j_call: TRBJ2-7

cdr3_aa: CASSVVSGILTDTQYF
cdr3_nt: TGTGCCAGCAGCGTAGTGTCGGGGATTTTAACAGATACGCAGTATTTT
v_call: TRBV9
d_call: NA
clone_size: NA
j_call: TRBJ2-3

cdr3_aa: CSAMNGRGYTF
cdr3_nt: TGCAGTGCTATGAACGGGAGAGGCTACACCTTC
v_call: TRBV20-1
d_call: NA
clone_size: NA
j_call: TRBJ1-2

cdr3_aa: CASSYICGQRPTEAFF
cdr3_nt: TGTGCCAGCAGTTATATCTGCGGACAGCGGCCCACTGAAGCTTTCTTT
v_call: TRBV6-5
d_call: NA
clone_size: NA
j_call: TRBJ1-1

cdr3_aa: CASNPYRGFYEQYF
cdr3_nt: TGTGCCAGCAATCCCTACAGGGGGTTCTACGAGCAGTACTTC
v_call: TRBV2
d_call: TRBD1
clone_size: NA
j_call: TRBJ2-7

cdr3_aa: CASSFPDNTEAFF
cdr3_nt: TGTGCCAGCAGCTTTCCAGATAACACTGAAGCTTTCTTT
v_call: TRBV7-8
d_call: NA
clone_size: NA
j_call: TRBJ1-1

cdr3_aa: CASSLLFGDERDTEAFF
cdr3_nt: TGTGCCAGCAGTCTACTTTTCGGGGATGAAAGGGACACTGAAGCTTTCTTT
v_call: TRBV28
d_call: NA
clone_size: NA
j_call: TRBJ1-1

cdr3_aa: CASASGFSYEQYF
cdr3_nt: TGTGCCAGCGCATCAGGGTTTTCCTACGAGCAGTACTTC
v_call: TRBV6-1
d_call: NA
clone_size: NA
j_call: TRBJ2-7

cdr3_aa: CASSQGSPLFPSYNSPLHF
cdr3_nt: TGCGCCAGCAGCCAAGGAAGCCCCCTTTTCCCCTCCTATAATTCACCCCTCCACTTT
v_call: TRBV4-1
d_call: NA
clone_size: NA
j_call: TRBJ1-6